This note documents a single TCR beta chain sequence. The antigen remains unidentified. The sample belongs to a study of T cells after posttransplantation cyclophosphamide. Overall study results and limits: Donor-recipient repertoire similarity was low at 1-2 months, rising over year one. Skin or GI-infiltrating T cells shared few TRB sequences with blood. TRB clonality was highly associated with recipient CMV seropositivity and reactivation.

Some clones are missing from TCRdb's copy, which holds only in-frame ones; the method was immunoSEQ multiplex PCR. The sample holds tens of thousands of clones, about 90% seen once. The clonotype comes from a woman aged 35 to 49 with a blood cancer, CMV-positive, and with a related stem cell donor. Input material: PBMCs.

The CDR3 sequence is CASSLVTHEQYF. CDR3 bases: TGTGCCAGTTCTCTAGTTACCCACGAGCAGTACTTC. The J gene is TRBJ2-7, the V gene TRBV2; no clear D. The V gene lost 9 bases and the J gene lost 5 bases, with 14 bases spanning the gap. This CDR3 has 12 residues. CDR1 and CDR2 from the germline V gene are SNHLY and FYNNEI.